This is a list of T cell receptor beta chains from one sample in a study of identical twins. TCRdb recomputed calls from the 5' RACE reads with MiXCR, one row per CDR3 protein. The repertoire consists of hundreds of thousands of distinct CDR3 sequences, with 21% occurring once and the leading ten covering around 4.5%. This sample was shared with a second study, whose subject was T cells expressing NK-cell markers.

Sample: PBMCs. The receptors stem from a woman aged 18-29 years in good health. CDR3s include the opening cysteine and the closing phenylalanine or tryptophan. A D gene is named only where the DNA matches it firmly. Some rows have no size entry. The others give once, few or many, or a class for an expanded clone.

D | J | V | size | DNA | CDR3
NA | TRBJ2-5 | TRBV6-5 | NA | TGTGCCAGCAGTTACTCGGGGCAAGAGACCCAGTACTTC | CASSYSGQETQYF
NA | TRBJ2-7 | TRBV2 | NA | TGTGCCAGCAGAGGGTCCCGGGACATATCCTACGAGCAGTACTTC | CASRGSRDISYEQYF
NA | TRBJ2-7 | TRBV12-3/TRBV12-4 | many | TGTGCCAGCAGCCCAGGGGTCTACGAGCAGTACTTC | CASSPGVYEQYF
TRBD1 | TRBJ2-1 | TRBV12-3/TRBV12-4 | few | TGTGCCAGCAGTTTTCTGAGGGGGCACAATGAGCAGTTCTTC | CASSFLRGHNEQFF
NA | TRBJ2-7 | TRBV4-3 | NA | TGCGCCAGCAGCCAAGATCTAACGGGGTCCTACGAGCAGTACTTC | CASSQDLTGSYEQYF
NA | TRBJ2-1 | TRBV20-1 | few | TGCAGTGCTAGTTGGGCTGCTACCTACAATGAGCAGTTCTTC | CSASWAATYNEQFF
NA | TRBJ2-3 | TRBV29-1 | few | TGCAGAGATATAGCTAGCGGCACAGATACGCAGTATTTT | CRDIASGTDTQYF
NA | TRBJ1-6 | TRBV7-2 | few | TGTGCCAGCAGTTTCGGACATTCACCCCTCCACTTT | CASSFGHSPLHF
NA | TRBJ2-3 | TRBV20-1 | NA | TGCAGTGCTCCCCGTGGGGGCGCCATAGCAGATACGCAGTATTTT | CSAPRGGAIADTQYF
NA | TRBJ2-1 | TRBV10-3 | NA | TGTGCCATCAGTGAGTCCGGGGAAGCCTACAATGAGCAGTTCTTC | CAISESGEAYNEQFF
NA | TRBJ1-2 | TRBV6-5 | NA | TGTGCCAGCAGTTCCCGCCGACAGGAAACAAGTGAGGGCTACACCTTC | CASSSRRQETSEGYTF
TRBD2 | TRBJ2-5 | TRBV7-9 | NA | TGTGCCAGCAGCCCGCTAGCGGGATACTTCCAAGAGACCCAGTACTTC | CASSPLAGYFQETQYF
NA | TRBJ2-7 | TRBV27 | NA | TGTGCCAGCAGCCGCCGCGGGGGCTCTTACGAGCAGTACTTC | CASSRRGGSYEQYF
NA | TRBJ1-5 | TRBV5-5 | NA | TGTGCCAGCAGCATATCGCAAGGGGGCAATCAGCCCCAGCATTTT | CASSISQGGNQPQHF
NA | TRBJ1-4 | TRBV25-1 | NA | TGTGCCAGCAGTGCGCCCCACGGGGCTAATGAAAAACTGTTTTTT | CASSAPHGANEKLFF
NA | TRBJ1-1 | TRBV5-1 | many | TGCGCCAGCAGCTTCCAGGGGAACGGAGCTTTCTTT | CASSFQGNGAFF
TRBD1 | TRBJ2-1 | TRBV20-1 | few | TGCAGTGCTAGAAATCCCGGGACAGGGGTCGGTGAGCAGTTCTTC | CSARNPGTGVGEQFF